The clone carrying this T cell receptor (beta chain) was recorded a few times. This sample stems from a study of T-cell reconstitution after alpha-beta-depleted transplantation in children. Unique molecular identifiers were built into the TCRbeta library. TCRdb re-called the PCR reads with MiXCR, one entry per CDR3 protein. Here the sample spans more than 250,000 distinct CDR3 sequences, 9.9% being singletons. Trimming removed 4 bases from V and 1 base from J, with 15 bases in between. Germline V gives CDR1 SGDLS, CDR2 YYNGEE. The CDR3 is made up of 16 amino acids. This clonotype was sampled from a human donor who donated a stem cell graft to a child with SCID. The sequenced sample was PBMCs from the stem cell graft donor, obtained from the stem cell graft. The J gene is TRBJ2-1, the V gene TRBV9; no clear D. The CDR3 nucleotides are TGTGCCAGCAGCTACGGAAGAGGAAAATCCTACAATGAGCAGTTCTTC. This gives the protein CASSYGRGKSYNEQFF.